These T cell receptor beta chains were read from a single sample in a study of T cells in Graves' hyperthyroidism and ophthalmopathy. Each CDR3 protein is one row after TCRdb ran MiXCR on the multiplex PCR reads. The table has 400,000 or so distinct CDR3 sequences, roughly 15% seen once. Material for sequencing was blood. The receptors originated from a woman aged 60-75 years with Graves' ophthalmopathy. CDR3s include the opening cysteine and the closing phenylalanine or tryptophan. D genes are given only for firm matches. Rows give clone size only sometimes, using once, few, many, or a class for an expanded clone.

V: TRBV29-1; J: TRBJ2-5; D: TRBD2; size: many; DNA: TGCAGCGTTGGAGAGAGGGTAGTAGCGGGACAAGAGACCCAGTACTTC; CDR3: CSVGERVVAGQETQYF
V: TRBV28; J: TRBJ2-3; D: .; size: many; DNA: TGTGCCAGCAGTTTCTTCGGGAGTGGCACAGATACGCAGTATTTT; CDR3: CASSFFGSGTDTQYF
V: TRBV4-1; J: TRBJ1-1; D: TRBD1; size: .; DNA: TGCGCCAGCAGCCCCCGGGACAGGGGCACCAACACTGAAGCTTTCTTT; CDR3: CASSPRDRGTNTEAFF
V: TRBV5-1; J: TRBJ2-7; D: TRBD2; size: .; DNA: TGCGCCAGCAGCTGGGCGTCGGGACTACGCGGCGAGCAGTACTTC; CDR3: CASSWASGLRGEQYF
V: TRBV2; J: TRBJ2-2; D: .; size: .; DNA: TGTGCCAGCGGGATTGTAGAGAACACCGGGGAGCTGTTTTTT; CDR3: CASGIVENTGELFF
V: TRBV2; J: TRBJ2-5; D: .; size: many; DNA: TGTGCCAGCAGTGGACAAGAGACCCAGTACTTC; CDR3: CASSGQETQYF
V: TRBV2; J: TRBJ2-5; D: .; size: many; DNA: TGTGCCAGCACGGGGAACTTTAGGACCCAGTACTTC; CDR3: CASTGNFRTQYF
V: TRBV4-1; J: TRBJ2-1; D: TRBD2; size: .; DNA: TGCGCCAGCAGCCAAGTAGGACTAGCGGGAGGGGTAGGAGGGGGTTCCTACAATGAGCAGTTCTTC; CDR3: CASSQVGLAGGVGGGSYNEQFF
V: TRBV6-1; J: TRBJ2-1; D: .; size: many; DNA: TGTGCCAGCAGTTACCTAGGTAGGGTGGGTGAGCAGTTCTTC; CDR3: CASSYLGRVGEQFF
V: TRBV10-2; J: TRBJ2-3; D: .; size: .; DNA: TGCGCCAGCAGTGAGTCGAACAGAGCTAGCACAGATACGCAGTATTTT; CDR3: CASSESNRASTDTQYF
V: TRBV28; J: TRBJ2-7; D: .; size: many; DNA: TGTGCCAGCAGTCTCCTGCGTGACCCCTACGAGCAGTACTTC; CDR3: CASSLLRDPYEQYF
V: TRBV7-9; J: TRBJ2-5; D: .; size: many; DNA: TGTGCCAGCAGCTTGGGGCGGGAGACCCAGTACTTC; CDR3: CASSLGRETQYF
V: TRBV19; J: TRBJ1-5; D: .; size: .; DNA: TGTGCCAGTAGTTCTCTTTCGGGGTACAACGAGCCCCAGCATTTT; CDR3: CASSSLSGYNEPQHF
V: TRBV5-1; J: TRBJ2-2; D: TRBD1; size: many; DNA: TGCGCCAGCAGCGGAGGGACAGGGATCGTCACCGGGGAGCTGTTTTTT; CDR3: CASSGGTGIVTGELFF
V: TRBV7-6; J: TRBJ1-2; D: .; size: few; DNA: TGTGCCAGCAGCGCAAGCGGGGTCGATCGCTATGGCTACACCTTC; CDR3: CASSASGVDRYGYTF
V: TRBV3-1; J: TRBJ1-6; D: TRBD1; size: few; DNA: TGTGCCAGCAGCAAACTGGGACAGGGGAATTCACCCCTCCACTTT; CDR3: CASSKLGQGNSPLHF
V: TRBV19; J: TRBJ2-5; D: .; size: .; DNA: TGTGCCAGTACCCCAACGGGGTTACAAGAGACCCAGTACTTC; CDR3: CASTPTGLQETQYF
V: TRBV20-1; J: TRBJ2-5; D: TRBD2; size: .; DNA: TGCAGTGCTACGCGGGAGGGCCGAGAGACCCAGTACTTC; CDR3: CSATREGRETQYF
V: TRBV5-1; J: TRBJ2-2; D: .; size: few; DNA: TGCGCCAGCAGCCTGGACATCACCGGGGAGCTGTTTTTT; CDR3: CASSLDITGELFF
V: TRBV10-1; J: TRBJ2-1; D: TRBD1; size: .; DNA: TGCGCCAGCGCCGGGACAGGGGACAATGAGCAGTTCTTC; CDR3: CASAGTGDNEQFF
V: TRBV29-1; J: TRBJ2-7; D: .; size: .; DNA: TGCAGCGTTTATTCCCGCTTGGGGGACGTCGGGGTCTACGAGCAGTACTTC; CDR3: CSVYSRLGDVGVYEQYF
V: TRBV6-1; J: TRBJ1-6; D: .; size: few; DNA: TGTGCCAGCAGTGAGCAACAGAAATATAATTCACCCCTCCACTTT; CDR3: CASSEQQKYNSPLHF
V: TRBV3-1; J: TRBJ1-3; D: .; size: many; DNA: TGTGCCAGCAGCCCCGGGATTGTCAGCTCTGGAAACACCATATATTTT; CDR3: CASSPGIVSSGNTIYF
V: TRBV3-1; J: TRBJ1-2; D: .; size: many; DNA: TGTGCCAGCAGCCAAGAGCTAAGGGGTCATGGCTACACCTTC; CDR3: CASSQELRGHGYTF
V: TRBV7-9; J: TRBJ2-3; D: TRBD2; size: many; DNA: TGTGCCAGCATTCTCGCTAGCGGGAGTCAAGATACGCAGTATTTT; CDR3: CASILASGSQDTQYF
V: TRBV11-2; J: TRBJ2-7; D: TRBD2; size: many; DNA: TGTGCCAGCAGCTTAGCGGGAGGGCGATACGAGCAGTACTTC; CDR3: CASSLAGGRYEQYF
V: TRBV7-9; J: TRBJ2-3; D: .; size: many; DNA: TGTGCCAGCAGCCAGGCAGGCACAGATACGCAGTATTTT; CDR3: CASSQAGTDTQYF
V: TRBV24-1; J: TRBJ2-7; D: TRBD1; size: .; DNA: TGTGCCACCAGTGTCGGACAGGGGGACAACTACGAGCAGTACTTC; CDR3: CATSVGQGDNYEQYF
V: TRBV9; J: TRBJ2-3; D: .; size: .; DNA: TGTGCCAGCAGCGTAGAAGGTGACTACCGCTTCACAGATACGCAGTATTTT; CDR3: CASSVEGDYRFTDTQYF
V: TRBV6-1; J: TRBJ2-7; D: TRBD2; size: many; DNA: TGTGCCAGCAGTTTAGCGGGAATCAACGAGCAGTACTTC; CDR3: CASSLAGINEQYF
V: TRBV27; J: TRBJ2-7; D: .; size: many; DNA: TGTGCCAGCAGTTTAAATGTCGGCAGGGTGGGTGAGCAGTACTTC; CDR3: CASSLNVGRVGEQYF
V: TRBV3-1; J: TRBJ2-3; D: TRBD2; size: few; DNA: TGTGCCAGCAGCCAAGATCTCGTACTAGCGAGCACAGATACGCAGTATTTT; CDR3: CASSQDLVLASTDTQYF
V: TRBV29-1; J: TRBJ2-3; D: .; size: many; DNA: TGCAGCGTTGAATCGGGGCTAGTGGGGGCAGATACGCAGTATTTT; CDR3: CSVESGLVGADTQYF
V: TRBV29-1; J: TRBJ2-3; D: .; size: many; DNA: TGCAGCGCCCTATGGGGTTTTAGCACAGATACGCAGTATTTT; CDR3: CSALWGFSTDTQYF
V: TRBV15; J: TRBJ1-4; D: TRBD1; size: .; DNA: TGTGCCACCAGCAGAACCCTGACAGGGGTGGGCGAAAAACTGTTTTTT; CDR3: CATSRTLTGVGEKLFF
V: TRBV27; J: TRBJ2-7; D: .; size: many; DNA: TGTGCCAGCAGTGAAGGGAGCGCGGCTGTTTCCGAGCAGTACTTC; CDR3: CASSEGSAAVSEQYF
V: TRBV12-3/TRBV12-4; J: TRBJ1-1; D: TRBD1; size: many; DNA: TGTGCCAGCAGTTATACAGGGGACACTGAAGCTTTCTTT; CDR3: CASSYTGDTEAFF
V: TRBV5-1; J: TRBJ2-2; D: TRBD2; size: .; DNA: TGCGCCAGCAGCTTACGACTAGCAACCGGGGAGCTGTTTTTT; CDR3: CASSLRLATGELFF
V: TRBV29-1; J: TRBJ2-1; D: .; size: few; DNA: TGCAGCCTGTCGAGTTACGATGAGCAGTTCTTC; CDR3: CSLSSYDEQFF
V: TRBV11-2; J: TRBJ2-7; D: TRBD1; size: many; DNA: TGTGCCAGCAGCTGGACTCCTCGGGACAGGGACGCCTACGAGCAGTACTTC; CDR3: CASSWTPRDRDAYEQYF